The 23 T cell receptor beta chains below were found in one sample sequenced in a study of a mutant IDH1 vaccine in newly diagnosed glioma. TCRdb keeps only in-frame clones here, not all; method: immunoSEQ multiplex PCR. Of about 32,000 clones listed, 80% to 85% are singletons. Time point here: week 35, safety follow-up. Every vaccination contained 300 ug of the mutant IDH1 20-mer peptide and was paired with topical imiquimod. The antigens of these receptors remain unknown. This material consisted of PBMCs, taken from a glioma patient whose treatment included an IDH1 peptide vaccine. The origin of the receptors is a woman aged 18-29 years with glioma.

J is TRBJ2-2 and V is TRBV9, with 7 bases fitting TRBD1. V lost 4 bases and J lost 5; bases outside the gene matches: 5. The CDR3 totals 14 residues. Germline V gives CDR1 SGDLS, CDR2 YYNGEE. The CDR3 is CASSLDRETGELFF. The CDR3 region has the DNA TGTGCCAGCAGCCTTGACAGGGAAACCGGGGAGCTGTTTTTT.

The chain is built from TRBV2 and TRBJ1-2; no clear D gene. The V gene's germline CDR1 is SNHLY and CDR2 FYNNEI. Trimming left V 4 bases short and J 1 base short, with 7 bases between. The CDR3 has 13 amino acids. CDR3 sequence (DNA): TGTGCCAGCAGTGTATCCCTTAACTATGGCTACACCTTC. Translating gives CASSVSLNYGYTF.

This clone has only a few counts. The chain joins TRBV27 to TRBJ1-2; 7 bases match TRBD1. V lost 6 bases, J lost 3 bases, and 7 bases stayed unmatched. The CDR3 is made up of 14 amino acids. Germline loops: CDR1 MNHEY, CDR2 SMNVEV (reference sequence). The CDR3 nucleotides read TGTGCCAGCAGCCCGGGACAGACCTACTATGGCTACACCTTC. It translates to CASSPGQTYYGYTF.

The rearrangement joins TRBV11-1 to TRBJ1-3; 8 bases line up with TRBD1. This CDR3 contains 15 residues. Unmatched junction bases numbered 5, after V lost 5 bases and J lost 2 bases. CDR1 and CDR2 from the germline V gene are SGHAT and FQDESV (reference sequence). CDR3 in DNA: TGTGCCAGCAGCGCCGGACAGGGAACTGGAAACACCATATATTTT. The encoded protein is CASSAGQGTGNTIYF.

The rearrangement joins TRBV6-1 to TRBJ2-7, with TRBD2 as a possible D gene (5 bases). CDR1 is MNHNS, CDR2 SASEGT, per germline. Trimming removed 1 base from V and 8 bases from J, with 12 bases in between. CDR3 length equals 13 residues. CDR3 in DNA: TGTGCCAGCAGTGAAGGCGGGCAGGCAAAGCAGTACTTC. Translating it yields CASSEGGQAKQYF.

The V call is TRBV7-2, the J call TRBJ1-1, with D possibly being TRBD1 (5 bases). This CDR3 spans 13 amino acids. Per germline, CDR1 SGHTA and CDR2 FQGNSA. Trimming took off 7 bases at V and 0 bases at J, with 9 bases between the two ends. The CDR3 region is CASIRTMNTEAFF. The CDR3 bases are TGTGCCAGCATCCGGACAATGAACACTGAAGCTTTCTTT.

The V and J genes are TRBV7-9 and TRBJ2-1; 11 nucleotides line up with TRBD1. The CDR3 loop spans 15 amino acids. In germline, CDR1 is SEHNR, CDR2 FQNEAQ (reference sequence). V lost 3 bases, J lost 3 bases, and 1 base stayed unmatched. The CDR3 nucleotides are TGTGCCAGCAGCTTTGGGACAGGGGGCTACAATGAGCAGTTCTTC. It yields the protein CASSFGTGGYNEQFF.

V gene TRBV19 combines with J gene TRBJ1-5; D may be TRBD1 (5 bases). Germline V lookup: CDR1 LNHDA, CDR2 SQIVND (reference sequence). V was shortened by 6 bases and J by 5 bases, with 11 bases between the two germline ends. CDR3 length equals 13 residues. The CDR3 loop is CASSRRDDQPQHF. The CDR3 coding sequence is TGTGCCAGTAGCCGACGGGACGATCAGCCCCAGCATTTT.

The chain recombines TRBV7-9 with TRBJ2-3, with 10 bases that match TRBD2. The CDR3 consists of 15 residues. The ends lost 6 bases at V and 2 bases at J; junction bases unmatched: 5. Germline V lookup: CDR1 SEHNR, CDR2 FQNEAQ (reference sequence). The CDR3 region has the DNA TGTGCCAGCAGTACCCTAGCGGGGGTCACAGATACGCAGTATTTT. Its protein product is CASSTLAGVTDTQYF.

J is TRBJ2-5 and V is TRBV7-6; D ambiguous. The J call is uncertain, as TRBJ2-7 better fits the DNA end. Germline assignment: CDR1 SGHVS and CDR2 FNYEAQ. This CDR3 comprises 13 residues. CDR3 nucleotides: TGTGCCAGCAGCCTTAGAGGTATCTACGAGCAGTACTTC. Translated: CASSLRGIYEQYF.

V is TRBV7-2 and J is TRBJ2-7; D gene unclear. The germline gives CDR1 SGHTA, CDR2 FQGNSA. V lost 2 bases and J lost 3, with 5 bases in between. CDR3 length: 12 amino acids. CDR3 coding DNA: TGTGCCAGCAGCTTAACGAGCTACGAGCAGTACTTC. Translation: CASSLTSYEQYF.

In its sample, this clone was seen a few times. This sequence joins TRBV20-1 and TRBJ1-2, with D hard to call. Trimming removed 5 bases at V and 10 bases at J, with 11 bases between. The CDR3 contains 10 residues. CDR1 is DFQATT, CDR2 SNEGSKA, per germline (reference sequence). In nucleotides, the CDR3 is TGCAGTGCTGTTAAGCGGGACTACACCTTC. Amino acids: CSAVKRDYTF.

The chain uses TRBV5-1 and TRBJ1-1; tentatively, D is TRBD1 (6 bases). The V and J ends lost 5 bases and 3 bases respectively, with 20 bases between them. From germline, CDR1 is SGHRS and CDR2 YFSETQ. The CDR3 totals 16 residues. CDR3 protein: CASRPAGGAGDTEAFF. DNA for the CDR3: TGCGCCAGCAGGCCAGCGGGGGGGGCCGGCGACACTGAAGCTTTCTTT.

This chain links TRBV6-1 with TRBJ1-5, with D possibly being TRBD1 (5 bases). With 10 bases removed from V and 0 bases from J, the gap between germline ends came to 16 bases. CDR1 MNHNS and CDR2 SASEGT come from the germline V gene. The CDR3 covers 15 residues. CDR3 loop: CATGEGTYSNQPQHF. The CDR3 bases are TGTGCCACTGGGGAGGGGACTTATAGCAATCAGCCCCAGCATTTT.

This chain links TRBV27 with TRBJ2-7, with D possibly TRBD2 on 6 matching bases. Germline-derived CDR1 and CDR2 are MNHEY and SMNVEV (reference sequence). The V end lost 4 bases, the J end lost 2 bases, and 18 bases lay between the germline ends. This CDR3 comprises 16 residues. The CDR3 region is CASSYSYRDLPYEQYF. The CDR3 DNA sequence: TGTGCCAGCAGTTACTCTTACCGGGACTTGCCCTACGAGCAGTACTTC.

The rearrangement links TRBV11-2 to TRBJ1-2, with a possible D match to TRBD1 (5 bases). The CDR3 is made up of 13 amino acids. Trimming left V 1 base short and J 2 bases short, with 5 bases between. The germline V gene encodes CDR1 SGHAT and CDR2 FQNNGV. The CDR3 sequence is CASSLGGNYGYTF. The CDR3 DNA is TGTGCCAGCAGCTTAGGGGGGAACTATGGCTACACCTTC. The whole variable domain, remainder taken from reference TRBV11-2 and TRBJ1-2, is EAGVAQSPRYKIIEKRQSVAFWCNPISGHATLYWYQQILGQGPKLLIQFQNNGVVDDSQLPKDRFSAERLKGVDSTLKIQPAKLEDSAVYLCASSLGGNYGYTFGSGTRLTVV.

The rearrangement joins TRBV6-6 to TRBJ2-5; TRBD2 agrees at 13 bases. Germline V lookup: CDR1 MNHNY, CDR2 SVGAGI (reference sequence). The ends lost 7 bases at V and 5 bases at J; junction bases unmatched: 10. The CDR3 runs to 16 residues. This CDR3 reads CASNGLAGVPEETQYF. The DNA for the CDR3 is TGTGCCAGCAACGGACTAGCGGGGGTCCCAGAGGAGACCCAGTACTTC.

This chain links TRBV7-9 with TRBJ2-3; 10 bases align to TRBD2. The CDR3 spans 16 residues. The V and J ends lost 3 bases and 2 bases, in that order; junction bases with no gene match: 5. CDR1 is SEHNR, CDR2 FQNEAQ, per germline (reference sequence). Here the CDR3 DNA reads TGTGCCAGCAGCTTTGGACTAGCGGCGAACACAGATACGCAGTATTTT. Amino acid sequence: CASSFGLAANTDTQYF.

The J gene is TRBJ2-7, the V gene TRBV19; D remains ambiguous. The V and J ends lost 3 bases and 3 bases respectively, with 15 bases between them. This CDR3 has 15 residues. Germline V CDR1 and CDR2: LNHDA, SQIVND (reference sequence). In nucleotides, the CDR3 is TGTGCCAGTAGTATCTCAGGCCCCGGCTACTACGAGCAGTACTTC. Translated, it gives CASSISGPGYYEQYF.

The V gene is TRBV10-3, the J gene TRBJ1-1; D remains unclear. Germline V gene lookup returns CDR1 ENHRY and CDR2 SYGVKD. V was cut by 6 bases and J by 6 bases, with 11 bases left in between. This CDR3 region has 12 residues. The CDR3 here is CAIRKNEAEAFF. Written as DNA, the CDR3 is TGTGCCATCAGGAAGAACGAGGCTGAAGCTTTCTTT.

This clone was seen more than once but under ten times. V and J are TRBV4-3 and TRBJ2-1; TRBD2 aligns across 8 bases. Germline assignment: CDR1 LGHNA and CDR2 YSLEER. With V trimmed by 4 bases and J by 4 bases, 9 bases remained unmatched. CDR3 length: 16 residues. The CDR3 spells CASSRRAGVIYNEQFF. The CDR3 coding sequence is TGCGCCAGCAGCCGAAGAGCGGGAGTGATATACAATGAGCAGTTCTTC.

This clone occurred once. The V call is TRBV25-1, the J call TRBJ2-1; no clear D. The CDR3 runs 12 residues. Germline assignment: CDR1 MGHDK and CDR2 SYGVNS. Trimming left V 7 bases short and J 8 bases short, with 12 bases between. CDR3 DNA sequence: TGTGCCAGCACCGGCCCTTCATATGAGCAGTTCTTC. Translation gives CASTGPSYEQFF.

This chain links TRBV4-1 with TRBJ1-1; D ambiguous. V dropped 2 bases and J dropped 1 base, with 11 bases sitting between them. The CDR3 runs 15 residues. Germline assignment: CDR1 MGHRA and CDR2 YSYEKL. CDR3 nucleotides: TGCGCCAGCAGCCAAAACTCACGGGGGAACACTGAAGCTTTCTTT. Translation gives CASSQNSRGNTEAFF.